Shown below are 21 T cell receptor beta chains from a single sample sequenced in a study of T cell changes during pregnancy in multiple sclerosis. Clones were sequenced by immunoSEQ multiplex PCR, and TCRdb holds only the in-frame ones, with some missing. The sample lists roughly 35,000 clones, approximately 90% occurring once. The material sequenced was CD8+ T cells from peripheral blood mononuclear cells, taken in the first trimester of pregnancy. These receptors were taken from a female donor with multiple sclerosis, enrolled in a pregnancy study.

The chain recombines TRBV7-3 with TRBJ2-5, with 8 bases aligning to TRBD1. The CDR3 extends over 15 amino acids. CDR1 is SGHTA, CDR2 FQGTGA, per germline. The V gene end was trimmed by 5 bases and the J gene end by 3 bases; junction bases not matched to a gene: 8. CDR3 amino acids: CASSADRDVEETQYF. The CDR3 nucleotides read TGTGCCAGCAGCGCGGACAGGGACGTTGAAGAGACCCAGTACTTC. The whole variable domain, remainder taken from reference TRBV7-3 and TRBJ2-5, is GAGVSQTPSNKVTEKGKYVELRCDPISGHTALYWYRQSLGQGPEFLIYFQGTGAADDSGLPNDRFFAVRPEGSVSTLKIQRTERGDSAVYLCASSADRDVEETQYFGPGTRLLVL.

The J gene is TRBJ2-2, the V gene TRBV4-3; D is perhaps TRBD2 (6 bases). CDR3 length: 16 residues. V dropped 0 bases and J dropped 5 bases, with 13 bases sitting between them. Germline V gene lookup returns CDR1 LGHNA and CDR2 YSLEER. CDR3 sequence (DNA): TGCGCCAGCAGCCAAGATGGCGTAGCGGAAACCGGGGAGCTGTTTTTT. It is translated as CASSQDGVAETGELFF.

This chain joins TRBV6-6 and TRBJ1-5, with D tentatively TRBD1 (5 bases). Germline CDR1 MNHNY, CDR2 SVGAGI (reference sequence). The CDR3 spans 14 residues. Trimming shortened V by 7 bases and J by 7 bases, and 17 bases separated the two germline ends. The CDR3 DNA follows: TGTGCCAGCACCTACGGGGGGGTAGGCCAGCCCCAGCATTTT. Translating gives CASTYGGVGQPQHF.

The rearrangement joins TRBV7-9 to TRBJ1-5; 7 nucleotides line up with TRBD1. Germline V gene data show CDR1 as SEHNR and CDR2 as FQNEAQ (reference sequence). The CDR3 spans 16 residues. With 1 base clipped from V and 7 bases from J, the junction kept 10 bases outside the gene matches. The CDR3 DNA reads as TGTGCCAGCAGCTTAGTCCCAGGGGGTACAGACCAGCCCCAGCATTTT. Its translation: CASSLVPGGTDQPQHF. The variable domain in full, with the rest retrieved from reference TRBV7-9 and TRBJ1-5, is DTGVSQNPRHKITKRGQNVTFRCDPISEHNRLYWYRQTLGQGPEFLTYFQNEAQLEKSRLLSDRFSAERPKGSFSTLEIQRTEQGDSAMYLCASSLVPGGTDQPQHFGDGTRLSIL.

The V call is TRBV28, the J call TRBJ2-2, with D tentatively TRBD1 (6 bases). Between the trimmed V and J ends, which lost 4 bases and 0 bases, there was a span of 15 bases. Germline assignment: CDR1 MDHEN and CDR2 SYDVKM. The CDR3 consists of 17 residues. The CDR3 here is CASSSNQGTANTGELFF. CDR3 nucleotide sequence: TGTGCCAGCAGTTCCAACCAGGGGACGGCGAACACCGGGGAGCTGTTTTTT.

This rearrangement joins TRBV5-1 to TRBJ2-1; 7 bases are shared with TRBD2. In germline, CDR1 is SGHRS, CDR2 YFSETQ. This CDR3 comprises 16 residues. V was pared by 2 bases and J by 3 bases, with 8 bases of the junction left unmatched. CDR3 loop: CASSFRERDGYNEQFF. The CDR3 coding sequence is TGCGCCAGCAGCTTTAGGGAGCGGGACGGCTACAATGAGCAGTTCTTC.

The chain recombines TRBV4-2 with TRBJ2-2, with no clear D. The CDR3 runs 15 residues. V was clipped by 2 bases and J by 5 bases, with 12 bases between them. Per germline, CDR1 LGHNA and CDR2 YNFKEQ. CDR3 bases: TGTGCCAGCAGCCAAATAGGCGGAGAGACCGGGGAGCTGTTTTTT. Its protein product is CASSQIGGETGELFF.

The V gene is TRBV6-5, the J gene TRBJ2-1, with a weak D call TRBD2 (6 bases). Germline CDR1 and CDR2: MNHEY and SVGAGI. This CDR3 is 13 amino acids long. The germline V and J ends were trimmed by 8 bases and 4 bases, with 12 bases remaining between them. The CDR3 region has the DNA TGTGCCAGCGGACTATCAACTTACAATGAGCAGTTCTTC. It yields the protein CASGLSTYNEQFF.

This rearrangement joins TRBV5-4 to TRBJ2-7; D is ambiguous. V lost 1 base and J lost 0, with 14 bases in between. Germline lookup yields CDR1 SGHNT and CDR2 YYREEE (reference sequence). This CDR3 contains 16 residues. The chain's CDR3 is CASSLSPAASSYEQYF. The CDR3, as DNA: TGTGCCAGCAGCTTGTCTCCCGCCGCCAGCTCCTACGAGCAGTACTTC.

The DNA of the CDR3 is TGTGCCAGTAGTATGGCGGGAGGCGGAACCGGGGAGCTGTTTTTT. It is translated as CASSMAGGGTGELFF. The gene calls are TRBV19 and TRBJ2-2; 8 nucleotides line up with TRBD2. This CDR3 spans 15 amino acids. Trimming removed 3 bases from V and 5 bases from J; junction bases left unmatched: 5. Germline V gene data show CDR1 as LNHDA and CDR2 as SQIVND (reference sequence).

V is TRBV29-1 and J is TRBJ1-1; 7 positions agree with TRBD1. J lost 3 bases, V lost 7 bases, and 5 bases had no gene match. In germline, CDR1 is SQVTM, CDR2 ANQGSEA. The CDR3 contains 12 residues. The CDR3 nucleotides read TGCAGCGCCGACGACAGGGACACTGAAGCTTTCTTT. Protein sequence: CSADDRDTEAFF.

The rearrangement links TRBV27 to TRBJ2-1; D unresolved. The CDR3 sequence is 15 residues long. CDR1 MNHEY and CDR2 SMNVEV come from the germline V gene (reference sequence). V was pared by 6 bases and J by 0 bases, with 12 bases between. As DNA, the CDR3 is TGTGCCAGCAGCTTAGACTTTAGCTCCTACAATGAGCAGTTCTTC. Residues: CASSLDFSSYNEQFF.

The chain has TRBV10-3 and TRBJ2-1; D perhaps matches TRBD2 (5 bases). CDR1 ENHRY and CDR2 SYGVKD come from the germline V gene. CDR3 length: 16 amino acids. Trimming took off 0 bases at V and 8 bases at J, with 17 bases between the two ends. The CDR3: CAISESTKSFSDEQFF. The CDR3 DNA sequence: TGTGCCATCAGTGAGTCGACTAAGTCGTTTTCGGATGAGCAGTTCTTC.

Note on this clone: The sample holds other DNA sequences that translate to the same CDR3. The chain recombines TRBV6-1 with TRBJ2-7; unclear D gene. V was shortened by 3 bases and J by 0 bases, with 3 bases between the two germline ends. Germline CDR1 and CDR2: MNHNS and SASEGT. The CDR3 has 12 residues. The CDR3 DNA reads TGTGCCAGCAGTGAGAGCTCCTACGAGCAGTACTTC. Protein sequence: CASSESSYEQYF.

This sequence joins TRBV15 and TRBJ1-5; D call uncertain. The CDR3 consists of 13 residues. V gave up 9 bases and J gave up 4 bases, with 13 bases separating them. Germline V lookup: CDR1 LNHNV, CDR2 YYDKDF (reference sequence). The CDR3 region has the DNA TGTGCCACAACACGGGGAGGTAATCAGCCCCAGCATTTT. The encoded protein is CATTRGGNQPQHF.

The chain links TRBV6-6 to TRBJ2-7, with 11 bases matching TRBD2. Per the germline V gene, CDR1 is MNHNY and CDR2 is SVGAGI (reference sequence). This CDR3 is 15 amino acids long. V was pared by 7 bases and J by 1 base, with 6 bases of the junction left unmatched. This chain's CDR3 is CASTRLAGTSYEQYF. CDR3 DNA sequence: TGTGCCAGCACTCGACTAGCGGGAACGTCCTACGAGCAGTACTTC.

This rearrangement joins TRBV7-6 to TRBJ2-1; 14 positions match TRBD2. The germline V gene encodes CDR1 SGHVS and CDR2 FNYEAQ. J lost 5 bases, V lost 2 bases, and 11 bases had no gene match. This CDR3 has 19 amino acids. As DNA, the CDR3 is TGTGCCAGCAGCTTAAGAGGGTGGACTAGCGGGAGGCGGGACAATGAGCAGTTCTTC. Translation gives CASSLRGWTSGRRDNEQFF.

This chain links TRBV28 with TRBJ2-7; TRBD1 might be the D (6 bases). Germline CDR1 MDHEN, CDR2 SYDVKM. V was pared by 7 bases and J by 0 bases, with 16 bases between. The CDR3 has 15 residues. The CDR3 DNA reads TGTGCCAGCACCTTGGGGGCGGCGAGCTCCTACGAGCAGTACTTC. This gives the protein CASTLGAASSYEQYF.

The CDR3 DNA reads as TGTGCCAGCAGTCTCGGGGGTCGGGACTATGGCTACACCTTC. As protein: CASSLGGRDYGYTF. V and J are TRBV6-5 and TRBJ1-2, with a tentative D call TRBD1 (5 bases). The CDR3 is 14 residues long. The germline V gene encodes CDR1 MNHEY and CDR2 SVGAGI. V was shortened by 5 bases and J by 3 bases, with 13 bases between the two germline ends.

The chain combines TRBV7-6 with TRBJ2-3; 11 nucleotides agree with TRBD2. Germline V gene sequence: CDR1 SGHVS, CDR2 FNYEAQ. J lost 3 bases, V lost 2 bases, and 1 base had no gene match. This CDR3 is 15 amino acids long. CDR3: CASSLTSGSTDTQYF. Here the CDR3 DNA reads TGTGCCAGCAGCTTAACTAGCGGGAGTACAGATACGCAGTATTTT. Supplemented by reference TRBV7-6 and TRBJ2-3, the full variable domain reads GAGVSQSPRYKVTKRGQDVALRCDPISGHVSLYWYRQALGQGPEFLTYFNYEAQQDKSGLPNDRFSAERPEGSISTLTIQRTEQRDSAMYRCASSLTSGSTDTQYFGPGTRLTVL.

This chain joins TRBV19 and TRBJ1-1, with 7 bases fitting TRBD1. Looked up from germline, CDR1 is LNHDA and CDR2 is SQIVND (reference sequence). The CDR3 covers 15 residues. J was trimmed by 0 bases and V by 3 bases; bases with no gene match: 4. The CDR3 DNA follows: TGTGCCAGTAGTATTCCGGGACAGATGAACACTGAAGCTTTCTTT. Translating it yields CASSIPGQMNTEAFF.